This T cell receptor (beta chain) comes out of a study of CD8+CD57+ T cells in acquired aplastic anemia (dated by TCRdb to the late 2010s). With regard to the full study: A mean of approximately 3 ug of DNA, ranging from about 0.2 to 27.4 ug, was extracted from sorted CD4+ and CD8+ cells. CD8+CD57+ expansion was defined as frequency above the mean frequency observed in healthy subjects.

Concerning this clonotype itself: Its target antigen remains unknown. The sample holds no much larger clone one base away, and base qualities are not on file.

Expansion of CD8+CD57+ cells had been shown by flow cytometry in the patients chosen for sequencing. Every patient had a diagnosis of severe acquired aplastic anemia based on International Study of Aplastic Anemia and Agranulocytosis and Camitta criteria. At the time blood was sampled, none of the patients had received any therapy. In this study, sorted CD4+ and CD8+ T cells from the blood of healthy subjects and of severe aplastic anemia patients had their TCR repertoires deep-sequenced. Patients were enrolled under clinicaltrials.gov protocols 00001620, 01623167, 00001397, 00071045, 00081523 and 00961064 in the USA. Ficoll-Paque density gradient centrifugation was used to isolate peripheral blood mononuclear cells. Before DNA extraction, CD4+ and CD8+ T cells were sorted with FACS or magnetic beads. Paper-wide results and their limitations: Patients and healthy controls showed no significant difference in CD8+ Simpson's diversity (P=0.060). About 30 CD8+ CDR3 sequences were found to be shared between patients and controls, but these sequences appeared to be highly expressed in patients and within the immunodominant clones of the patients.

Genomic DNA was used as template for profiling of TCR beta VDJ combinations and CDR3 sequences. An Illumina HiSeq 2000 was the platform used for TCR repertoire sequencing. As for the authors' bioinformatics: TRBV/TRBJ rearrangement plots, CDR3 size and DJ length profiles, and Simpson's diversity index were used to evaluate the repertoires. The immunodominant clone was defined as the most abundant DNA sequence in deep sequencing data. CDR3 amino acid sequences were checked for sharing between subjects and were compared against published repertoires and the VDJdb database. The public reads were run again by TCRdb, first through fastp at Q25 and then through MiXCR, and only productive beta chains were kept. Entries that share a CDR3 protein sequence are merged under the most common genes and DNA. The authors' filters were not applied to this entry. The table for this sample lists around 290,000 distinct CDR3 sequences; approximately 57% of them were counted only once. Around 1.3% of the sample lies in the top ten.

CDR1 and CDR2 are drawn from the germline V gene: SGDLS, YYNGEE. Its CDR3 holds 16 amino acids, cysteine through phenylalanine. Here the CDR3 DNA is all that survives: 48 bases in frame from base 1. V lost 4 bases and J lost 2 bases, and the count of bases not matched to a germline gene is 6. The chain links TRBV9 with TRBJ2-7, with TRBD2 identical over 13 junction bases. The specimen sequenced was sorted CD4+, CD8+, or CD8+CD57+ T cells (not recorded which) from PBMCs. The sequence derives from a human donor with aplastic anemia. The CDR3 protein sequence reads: CASSPGTSGKTYEQYF. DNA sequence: TGTGCCAGCAGCCCCGGGACTAGCGGGAAAACCTACGAGCAGTACTTC.